This section outlines one TCR beta chain sequence together with its context. Its antigen is unknown. V lost 4 bases, J lost 6 bases, and 15 bases lay in between. CDR1 is SQVTM and CDR2 is ANQGSEA in the germline V gene. The CDR3 covers 13 residues. The data stem from a study of response to subunit inactivated influenza vaccine. Findings and limits, study-wide: Authors suggested each seasonal flu vaccination may recruit only limited numbers of new T cells.

TCRdb processed the RT-PCR reads anew with MiXCR; each CDR3 protein has one entry. In the table there are more than 250,000 distinct CDR3 sequences, 21% of which are singletons. This TCR came from a man aged 50 to 69 who received an inactivated influenza vaccine. The rearrangement links TRBV29-1 to TRBJ1-2, with a tentative D call TRBD1 (6 bases). Source: PBMCs from blood, taken less than 22 months after vaccination. The CDR3 nucleotides read TGCAGCGTTGGAGCAGGGGTCGGGAATGGCTACACCTTC. Amino acids: CSVGAGVGNGYTF.